This TCR beta chain was documented in a study of EBV T-cell therapy then PD-1 blockade in nasopharyngeal carcinoma. TCRdb keeps only in-frame clones here, not all; method: immunoSEQ multiplex PCR. Among fewer than 20,000 clones, roughly 80% were seen once, and the ten largest hold around a third. In the case of this clone: Its specificity is unknown.

Treatment denoted: AdE1-LMPpoly-expanded autologous EBV-specific T-cell therapy followed by anti-PD-1 nivolumab. The CDR3 totals 14 residues. Germline CDR1 is KGHDR and CDR2 is SFDVKD. V shed 1 base, J shed 3 bases, and the junction held 2 bases outside the gene matches. This clonotype originated in a man in his forties with nasopharyngeal carcinoma. V is TRBV24-1 and J is TRBJ2-7; 7 bases map to TRBD1. Sequenced material: CD8+ T cells from blood, taken around day 35 from a patient whose treatment included autologous EBV-specific T cells and nivolumab. The CDR3 sequence: CATSDLRTGYEQYF. The CDR3, as DNA: TGTGCCACCAGTGATTTACGGACAGGCTACGAGCAGTACTTC.